This entry concerns a single T cell receptor (beta chain). Its specific antigen is unknown. Per-base quality was not reported, and no clone a single base away is much larger than it. The data were taken from a study of blood T cell repertoires in COVID-19 (dated by TCRdb to 2019 to 2021). Broadly, across the study: Collaborator samples came from the United States, Italy and Spain and covered acute and convalescent phases of COVID-19. Deeply sampled blood TCRbeta repertoires from subjects exposed to, actively infected with, or recovered from COVID-19 were included in the dataset. The prospective study material was composed of cDNA or gDNA derived from T cells, B-cell-depleted T cells, or PBMCs. The samples were drawn from two sources: the first 160 participants of the ongoing ImmuneRACE study, and over 950 subjects contributed by 6 global collaborators. Nearly every sample came with metadata listing a de-identified subject ID, COVID-19 status, age in years and sex. The repertoires were released in a freely available public database meant as a resource for research on the immune response to SARS-CoV-2. Where available, HLA class I and class II types were taken from metadata supplied by the sample provider and were not determined by assay-based typing.

TCRbeta CDR3 regions were amplified from genomic DNA by means of the immunoSEQ Assay, a bias-controlled multiplex PCR. The source study handled its data this way. The number of nucleated cells in each sample was estimated from the amplification of reference gene primers within the assay. Sequence reads were collapsed and filtered to measure the absolute abundance of every unique TCRbeta CDR3 rearrangement. For each sample, productive Simpson clonality was calculated by taking the square root of Simpson's diversity index across productive rearrangements. Drawn from immuneACCESS, this table holds only the in-frame rearrangements with V and J called that TCRdb kept. Clones are partly lost; checked studies trace under half to an unresolved V gene and leave the rest unexplained. From that table come the V and J calls and clone size; the DNA was used to work out D and trimming. The sample table holds a few hundred thousand clones, of which approximately 83% were seen once. The ten largest clones capture less than 2.5% of the sample.

What the research found in general, with its limitations: The amount of clinical and demographic metadata varied by source and participant and was provided uncurated.

V is pruned by 6 bases and J by 4 bases, leaving 11 bases of the junction without a gene match. The germline V gene gives CDR1 as SNHLY and CDR2 as FYNNEI. Counted from cysteine to phenylalanine, this CDR3 has 16 amino acids. Solely the CDR3 DNA is kept, with 48 bases framed from the first base. Enrolling through a virtual design, the prospective study's participants ranged in age from roughly 18 to 89 years and lived across more than 20 United States geographic areas. To assign participants to cohorts, the prospective study relied on clinical history that participants themselves reported in a screening survey and a study questionnaire. Recovered participants in ImmuneRACE Cohort 3 were defined as having two consecutive negative NP/OP PCR tests, clearance from a healthcare professional, or resolution of symptoms. In the prospective study, mobile phlebotomists collected whole blood, serum and a nasopharyngeal or oropharyngeal swab from each participant. Participants in the prospective study had the option to provide additional blood draws and questionnaires over a 2-month period. Prospective study blood samples were shipped either frozen or at room temperature before DNA extraction.

Material for sequencing was PBMCs or T cells enriched from blood (not recorded which). This receptor was taken from a young man who had recovered from COVID-19. This receptor chain uses TRBV2 and TRBJ2-7, with 11 bases matching TRBD2. The sequence in DNA is TGTGCCAGCAGACCCCTGCTTAGCGGGGGGGGGTACGAGCAGTACTTC. The resulting protein is CASRPLLSGGGYEQYF. The full variable domain, with segments outside the CDR3 supplied by the reference TRBV2 and TRBJ2-7 proteins, appears as EPEVTQTPSHQVTQMGQEVILRCVPISNHLYFYWYRQILGQKVEFLVSFYNNEISEKSEIFDDQFSVERPDGSNFTLKIRSTKLEDSAMYFCASRPLLSGGGYEQYFGPGTRLTVT.